This T cell receptor (beta chain) was retrieved from a study of blood T cell repertoires in COVID-19. Study information: Acute and convalescent COVID-19 samples came from the United States, Italy and Spain. Sources were T cells, B-cell-depleted T cells, or PBMCs; the material itself was cDNA or gDNA.

Patients from Seattle were sampled longitudinally, starting during active infection. In the authors' methods: Amplifying reference gene primers gave estimates of nucleated cell counts. The table came from immunoSEQ multiplex PCR; TCRdb's copy has only in-frame clones and leaves some out. That table supplies the V and J calls and clone size; D and trimming were determined from the DNA. Of about 220,000 clones in the sample, 75% to 90% were seen once. This CDR3 is built from 14 residues. In germline, CDR1 is SGDLS, CDR2 YYNGEE. Between the trimmed V and J ends, which lost 0 bases and 4 bases, there was a span of 8 bases.

The source is a woman aged 70 to 79 with COVID-19, enrolled during active disease. This chain joins TRBV9 and TRBJ1-3, with D hard to call. Input material: peripheral blood. The CDR3 sequence: CASSVVSTGNTIYF. The CDR3 DNA follows: TGTGCCAGCAGCGTAGTTTCCACAGGAAACACCATATATTTT. The full variable domain, rest sourced from reference TRBV9 and TRBJ1-3, is DSGVTQTPKHLITATGQRVTLRCSPRSGDLSVYWYQQSLDQGLQFLIQYYNGEERAKGNILERFSAQQFPDLHSELNLSSLELGDSALYFCASSVVSTGNTIYFGEGSWLTVV.